Following are 31 T cell receptor beta chains from one sample sequenced in a study of blood T cell repertoires in COVID-19. Sequencing was performed with immunoSEQ multiplex PCR; in TCRdb, only in-frame clones are kept and a portion is missing. The sample consists of around 140,000 clones, around four fifths of them appearing once. The sequencing sample was made of PBMCs or T cells enriched from blood (not recorded which). The receptors derive from a man between 40 and 49 years old with acute COVID-19.

This chain connects TRBV29-1 to TRBJ1-4; possible D gene TRBD1, 5 bases. V shed 4 bases and J shed 5 bases, with 8 bases lying between them. The CDR3 length is 12 residues. Germline CDR1 and CDR2: SQVTM and ANQGSEA. The CDR3 DNA is TGCAGCGTTGGGCGGGACAATGAAAAACTGTTTTTT. This sequence encodes CSVGRDNEKLFF.

The rearrangement joins TRBV7-9 to TRBJ2-5, with D possibly TRBD1 on 6 matching bases. The CDR3 runs to 13 residues. Trimming took off 6 bases at V and 3 bases at J, with 11 bases between the two ends. Per germline, CDR1 SEHNR and CDR2 FQNEAQ (reference sequence). This CDR3 is CASSRDIEETQYF. The CDR3 coding sequence is TGTGCCAGCAGTCGGGACATCGAAGAGACCCAGTACTTC.

V usage is TRBV19 and J usage is TRBJ1-1; weak D call: TRBD1 (5 bases). V was pared by 11 bases and J by 1 base, with 11 bases between. The CDR3 length is 12 residues. The germline gives CDR1 LNHDA, CDR2 SQIVND (reference sequence). The DNA of the CDR3 is TGTGCCTCATGCGACAGGAACACTGAAGCTTTCTTT. Translation gives CASCDRNTEAFF. Together with reference TRBV19 and TRBJ1-1, the CDR3 gives the full variable domain: DGGITQSPKYLFRKEGQNVTLSCEQNLNHDAMYWYRQDPGQGLRLIYYSQIVNDFQKGDIAEGYSVSREKKESFPLTVTSAQKNPTAFYLCASCDRNTEAFFGQGTRLTVV.

The chain joins TRBV5-1 to TRBJ2-3, with 10 bases fitting TRBD1. Per germline, CDR1 SGHRS and CDR2 YFSETQ. This CDR3 region has 15 residues. The V gene end was trimmed by 0 bases and the J gene end by 4 bases; junction bases not matched to a gene: 2. The CDR3 loop reads CASSLGQGAPDTQYF. The CDR3 region has the DNA TGCGCCAGCAGCTTGGGACAGGGGGCCCCAGATACGCAGTATTTT.

The chain links TRBV19 to TRBJ1-5, with 7 bases identical to TRBD1. V gave up 4 bases and J gave up 5 bases; unmatched junction bases: 11. CDR1 LNHDA and CDR2 SQIVND come from the germline V gene (reference sequence). The CDR3 runs 16 residues. The CDR3 loop reads CASSTLRGSGHQPQHF. The CDR3 coding sequence is TGTGCCAGTAGTACCCTCAGGGGGTCGGGTCATCAGCCCCAGCATTTT.

The chain combines TRBV14 with TRBJ1-1; D unclear. Trimming removed 4 bases at V and 4 bases at J, with 10 bases between. The CDR3 spans 13 residues. Germline CDR1 and CDR2: SGHDN and FVKESK. The CDR3 is CASSPREFTEAFF. CDR3 DNA sequence: TGTGCCAGCAGCCCCCGAGAATTCACTGAAGCTTTCTTT.

The genes are TRBV24-1 and TRBJ2-3; 12 bases are a match to TRBD1. With V trimmed by 3 bases and J by 2 bases, 8 bases remained unmatched. The CDR3 spans 18 residues. Per the germline V gene, CDR1 is KGHDR and CDR2 is SFDVKD. CDR3 residues: CATSDRDRGHEYTDTQYF. As DNA, the CDR3 is TGTGCCACCAGTGATCGGGACAGGGGGCACGAGTACACAGATACGCAGTATTTT.

The CDR3 spells CASSLAGQVLFNEKLFF. In nucleotides, the CDR3 is TGCGCCAGCAGCTTGGCGGGACAGGTCCTTTTCAATGAAAAACTGTTTTTT. The chain combines TRBV5-1 with TRBJ1-4, with 8 bases aligning to TRBD1. Germline V gene sequence: CDR1 SGHRS, CDR2 YFSETQ. The V gene end was trimmed by 0 bases and the J gene end by 5 bases; junction bases not matched to a gene: 9. The CDR3 extends over 17 amino acids. Full variable domain (missing parts from reference TRBV5-1 and TRBJ1-4): KAGVTQTPRYLIKTRGQQVTLSCSPISGHRSVSWYQQTPGQGLQFLFEYFSETQRNKGNFPGRFSGRQFSNSRSEMNVSTLELGDSALYLCASSLAGQVLFNEKLFFGSGTQLSVL.

CDR3 in DNA: TGTGCCAGCAGTTTAGGGGGCAGGGCTGAGCAGTTCTTC. Encoded protein: CASSLGGRAEQFF. J is TRBJ2-1 and V is TRBV12-3 or TRBV12-4, with TRBD1 as a possible D gene (5 bases). The V and J ends lost 1 base and 9 bases respectively, with 10 bases between them. The CDR3 consists of 13 residues.

V is TRBV7-2 and J is TRBJ1-1; D remains unclear. CDR3 length: 12 amino acids. Per the germline V gene, CDR1 is SGHTA and CDR2 is FQGNSA. V was clipped by 5 bases and J by 2 bases, with 6 bases between them. CDR3 in amino acids: CASSPLNTEAFF. CDR3 in DNA: TGTGCCAGCAGCCCCCTTAACACTGAAGCTTTCTTT.

This clone has only one observation. J is TRBJ2-3 and V is TRBV9, with D tentatively TRBD1 (5 bases). With 0 bases removed from V and 2 bases from J, the gap between germline ends came to 7 bases. The germline V gene encodes CDR1 SGDLS and CDR2 YYNGEE. This CDR3 is 14 amino acids long. This chain's CDR3 is CASSVEQDTDTQYF. Here the CDR3 DNA reads TGTGCCAGCAGCGTAGAACAGGACACAGATACGCAGTATTTT.

V usage is TRBV5-1 and J usage is TRBJ2-2, with 8 nucleotides matching TRBD1. CDR1 and CDR2 from the germline V gene are SGHRS and YFSETQ. V gave up 0 bases and J gave up 6 bases; unmatched junction bases: 4. This CDR3 has 15 amino acids. DNA of the CDR3: TGCGCCAGCAGCTTGGTGACAGGGGAGGCCGGGGAGCTGTTTTTT. It codes for CASSLVTGEAGELFF. The full variable domain, rest sourced from reference TRBV5-1 and TRBJ2-2, is KAGVTQTPRYLIKTRGQQVTLSCSPISGHRSVSWYQQTPGQGLQFLFEYFSETQRNKGNFPGRFSGRQFSNSRSEMNVSTLELGDSALYLCASSLVTGEAGELFFGEGSRLTVL.

The chain recombines TRBV6-5 with TRBJ2-3; 8 bases match TRBD2. CDR1 and CDR2 (germline): MNHEY, SVGAGI. This CDR3 comprises 15 residues. The V and J ends lost 6 bases and 6 bases, in that order; junction bases with no gene match: 11. CDR3 in DNA: TGTGCCAGCAGGGAGCCGGGACTAGTCCCGGATACGCAGTATTTT. It is translated as CASREPGLVPDTQYF.

The sample holds one count of this clone. The chain uses TRBV11-3 and TRBJ2-1; TRBD1 matches at 7 bases. V gave up 2 bases and J gave up 4 bases; unmatched junction bases: 2. Germline CDR1 and CDR2: SGHNT and YENEEA. CDR3 size: 14 residues. CDR3 sequence: CASSLPGQYNEQFF. The CDR3 DNA reads TGTGCCAGCAGCTTACCGGGACAGTACAATGAGCAGTTCTTC.

This clone appeared a single time. The chain links TRBV6-5 to TRBJ2-3, with 9 bases fitting TRBD1. Germline loops: CDR1 MNHEY, CDR2 SVGAGI. The CDR3 length is 15 residues. V trimming: 2 bases; J trimming: 3 bases; junction bases outside the gene matches: 3. The CDR3 DNA sequence: TGTGCCAGCAGTTACCCTGGACAGGGGACAGATACGCAGTATTTT. This encodes CASSYPGQGTDTQYF.

The chain couples TRBV19 to TRBJ2-3; TRBD2 matches at 16 bases. The CDR3 loop spans 16 amino acids. Germline-derived CDR1 and CDR2 are LNHDA and SQIVND (reference sequence). After removal of 5 bases from V and 4 bases from J, the junction contained 3 bases not matched to a gene. The CDR3 here is CASSPGTSGRADTQYF. The CDR3 DNA reads as TGTGCCAGTAGTCCCGGGACTAGCGGGAGGGCAGATACGCAGTATTTT. The full variable domain, completed using reference TRBV19 and TRBJ2-3, is DGGITQSPKYLFRKEGQNVTLSCEQNLNHDAMYWYRQDPGQGLRLIYYSQIVNDFQKGDIAEGYSVSREKKESFPLTVTSAQKNPTAFYLCASSPGTSGRADTQYFGPGTRLTVL.

This chain links TRBV7-9 with TRBJ1-2; D unresolved. The CDR3 is 15 amino acids. The V end lost 11 bases, the J end lost 4 bases, and 23 bases lay between the germline ends. Germline V gene lookup returns CDR1 SEHNR and CDR2 FQNEAQ (reference sequence). In nucleotides, the CDR3 is TGTGCCGTGAATACCGACGGAGGGTGGGGCTATGGCTACACCTTC. It specifies CAVNTDGGWGYGYTF.

V is TRBV5-6 and J is TRBJ1-2, with 9 nucleotides matching TRBD1. J was trimmed by 7 bases and V by 4 bases; bases with no gene match: 14. The length of the CDR3 is 16 residues. Germline CDR1 reads SGHDT; CDR2 reads YYEEEE. CDR3 nucleotide sequence: TGTGCCAGCAGCCTAAACCTGGGACAGGGTAGCGGTGGCTACACCTTC. Its translation is CASSLNLGQGSGGYTF.

The rearrangement joins TRBV6-5 to TRBJ1-1, with D possibly being TRBD1 (6 bases). Germline V gene lookup returns CDR1 MNHEY and CDR2 SVGAGI. CDR3 length: 14 residues. V lost 6 bases and J lost 3, with 14 bases in between. CDR3 nucleotide sequence: TGTGCCAGCAGGGGTTCTTACAGGGACACTGAAGCTTTCTTT. Its protein product is CASRGSYRDTEAFF.

The V gene is TRBV7-3, the J gene TRBJ2-1, with 11 bases identical to TRBD2. Germline CDR1 and CDR2: SGHTA and FQGTGA. This CDR3 is built from 14 residues. V gave up 0 bases and J gave up 8 bases; unmatched junction bases: 0. CDR3 region: CASSLTLAGDEQFF. In nucleotides, the CDR3 is TGTGCCAGCAGCTTAACACTAGCGGGAGATGAGCAGTTCTTC.

The chain carries TRBV6-5 and TRBJ1-1; 9 nucleotides align to TRBD1. Germline assignment: CDR1 MNHEY and CDR2 SVGAGI. This CDR3 has 11 residues. With V trimmed by 8 bases and J by 11 bases, 6 bases remained unmatched. DNA of the CDR3: TGTGCCAGCCTGGGACAGGGAACGGCTTTCTTT. Translated: CASLGQGTAFF.

A few counts support this clone. The chain combines TRBV20-1 with TRBJ2-1, with D possibly matching TRBD2 (7 bases). Germline CDR1 and CDR2: DFQATT and SNEGSKA (reference sequence). The CDR3 is 14 residues long. The V end was cut by 3 bases, the J end by 9 bases, with 18 bases between. The CDR3 bases are TGCAGTGCTAGTACTGGCGGGGGCTACGGTGAGCAGTTCTTC. Residues: CSASTGGGYGEQFF.

The chain couples TRBV24-1 to TRBJ1-2; D remains ambiguous. The V end lost 7 bases, the J end lost 3 bases, and 8 bases lay between the germline ends. This CDR3 comprises 12 residues. Germline CDR1 reads KGHDR; CDR2 reads SFDVKD. CDR3: CATSPGDYGYTF. CDR3 DNA: TGTGCCACCAGCCCGGGAGACTATGGCTACACCTTC.

This clone was counted once. The rearrangement uses TRBV7-2 and TRBJ1-5, with D possibly being TRBD1 (6 bases). This CDR3 has 13 amino acids. Germline V gene sequence: CDR1 SGHTA, CDR2 FQGNSA. V was pared by 8 bases and J by 6 bases, with 14 bases between. The CDR3 spells CASLGTQGQPQHF. For the CDR3, the DNA is TGTGCCAGCTTAGGGACACAAGGTCAGCCCCAGCATTTT. The variable domain in full, with the rest retrieved from reference TRBV7-2 and TRBJ1-5, is GAGVSQSPSNKVTEKGKDVELRCDPISGHTALYWYRQSLGQGLEFLIYFQGNSAPDKSGLPSDRFSAERTGGSVSTLTIQRTQQEDSAVYLCASLGTQGQPQHFGDGTRLSIL.

V is TRBV5-6 and J is TRBJ1-1; 8 nucleotides agree with TRBD1. Germline lookup yields CDR1 SGHDT and CDR2 YYEEEE. J gave up 0 bases and V 0 bases, and 10 bases lay outside the gene matches. The CDR3 has 18 amino acids. The CDR3 protein is CASSLVRLQGGMNTEAFF. The DNA for the CDR3 is TGTGCCAGCAGCTTGGTGAGATTACAGGGGGGAATGAACACTGAAGCTTTCTTT. The full variable domain, with the rest looked up from reference TRBV5-6 and TRBJ1-1, is DAGVTQSPTHLIKTRGQQVTLRCSPKSGHDTVSWYQQALGQGPQFIFQYYEEEERQRGNFPDRFSGHQFPNYSSELNVNALLLGDSALYLCASSLVRLQGGMNTEAFFGQGTRLTVV.

This sequence joins TRBV15 and TRBJ1-5; perhaps TRBD1 as D (6 bases). Germline-derived CDR1 and CDR2 are LNHNV and YYDKDF (reference sequence). With 5 bases removed from V and 0 bases from J, the gap between germline ends came to 11 bases. The CDR3 is made up of 15 amino acids. CDR3 protein: CATSGTRNSNQPQHF. The CDR3, as DNA: TGTGCCACCAGCGGGACAAGGAATAGCAATCAGCCCCAGCATTTT.

CDR3: CAISEGTGDGYTF. In nucleotides, the CDR3 is TGTGCCATCAGTGAGGGGACAGGGGATGGCTACACCTTC. This chain uses TRBV10-3 with TRBJ1-2, with 10 bases lining up with TRBD1. CDR1 is ENHRY and CDR2 is SYGVKD in the germline V gene. The V gene end was trimmed by 2 bases and the J gene end by 6 bases; junction bases not matched to a gene: 0. The CDR3 length is 13 residues.

V usage is TRBV4-2 and J usage is TRBJ1-3, with a tentative D call TRBD1 (6 bases). Germline CDR1 is LGHNA and CDR2 is YNFKEQ. The CDR3 totals 15 residues. V was pared by 0 bases and J by 4 bases, with 10 bases between. CDR3 nucleotides: TGTGCCAGCAGCCAAGAAGGGGGAACAGGAAACACCATATATTTT. Amino acid sequence: CASSQEGGTGNTIYF.

The chain combines TRBV18 with TRBJ1-1, with TRBD1 identical over 7 bases. CDR1 KGHSH and CDR2 LQKENI come from the germline V gene. The CDR3 is 16 residues long. V gave up 2 bases and J gave up 3 bases; unmatched junction bases: 9. The CDR3 sequence is CASSPRQGGSDTEAFF. In DNA form, the CDR3 reads TGTGCCAGCTCACCAAGACAGGGAGGTTCGGACACTGAAGCTTTCTTT.

Only one count was recorded for this clone. The chain joins TRBV10-3 to TRBJ2-7; 10 bases align to TRBD1. CDR3 size: 15 residues. Germline V gene data show CDR1 as ENHRY and CDR2 as SYGVKD. The V segment lost 5 bases and the J segment 3 bases; nucleotides outside the gene matches: 7. CDR3 residues: CAISFPGQGYYEQYF. The CDR3 nucleotides are TGTGCCATCAGTTTTCCGGGACAGGGGTACTACGAGCAGTACTTC.

The chain links TRBV21-1 to TRBJ2-7; the table's D call, TRBD2, was not checked against the DNA. TRBV21-1 constitutes a pseudogene. The CDR3 loop spans 15 amino acids. The CDR3 reads CASTPRPLAHLEQYF. DNA for the CDR3: TGTGCCAGCACCCCCCGTCCGCTAGCGCACCTCGAGCAGTACTTC.